This TCR beta chain was sequenced during a study of regulatory T cells in long-lasting Graves disease. Study-wide findings and caveats: With a small sample size, accuracy may have been reduced.

Time point noted: newly diagnosed GD, antithyroid drugs for less than 3 months. PBMC RNA served as the TCR library source. Combining iRepertoire HTBI primers with Arm-PCR of CDR3 regions, the authors built TCR beta libraries. In TCRdb, the multiplex PCR reads were re-called with MiXCR into one record per CDR3 protein. The sample holds around 480,000 distinct CDR3 sequences, about 16% seen once. Per germline, CDR1 SEHNR and CDR2 FQNEAQ (reference sequence). This CDR3 comprises 12 residues. Deletions cut 4 bases from V and 2 bases from J, with 6 bases between. This clonotype was seen many times. The target antigen is unknown. These data were also filed under a second study, of T cells in Graves' hyperthyroidism and ophthalmopathy.

The receptor was isolated from a man between 40 and 49 years old with Graves disease. This rearrangement joins TRBV7-9 to TRBJ2-7; either TRBD1 or TRBD2 may supply D (5 bases each). This specimen consisted of peripheral blood mononuclear cells (PBMCs), obtained at new diagnosis, from a patient treated with antithyroid drugs. CDR3 sequence reads: CASSWDPYEQYF. The CDR3 region has the DNA TGTGCCAGCAGCTGGGACCCCTACGAGCAGTACTTC.